The subject of this entry is one T cell receptor (beta chain). What it recognizes is unknown. TCRdb reanalyzed the PCR reads via MiXCR. This sample has approximately 35,000 clones; approximately 34% occur once, and the top ten carry roughly 23%. Before thyroid surgery, none of the patients had received any treatment. Germline-derived CDR1 and CDR2 are SGDLS and YYNGEE. V lost 3 bases and J 2 bases, leaving 11 bases between the germline ends. The CDR3 is 14 amino acids. The data derive from a study of metastatic and nonmetastatic thyroid tumors. Study observations and caveats: Across blood and tumor, TCR beta diversity in malignant thyroid tumors was reportedly significantly higher than in benign nodules.

The chain is built from TRBV9 and TRBJ2-5; the D is unclear. The sequencing sample was made of tumor tissue. This receptor was obtained from a female donor with papillary thyroid cancer or a benign thyroid nodule (not recorded which). Some clones in this sample may be carry-over from other donors' samples. In DNA form, the CDR3 reads TGTGCCAGCAGCGCCCGAGCGACGCAAGAGACCCAGTACTTC. This codes for CASSARATQETQYF.